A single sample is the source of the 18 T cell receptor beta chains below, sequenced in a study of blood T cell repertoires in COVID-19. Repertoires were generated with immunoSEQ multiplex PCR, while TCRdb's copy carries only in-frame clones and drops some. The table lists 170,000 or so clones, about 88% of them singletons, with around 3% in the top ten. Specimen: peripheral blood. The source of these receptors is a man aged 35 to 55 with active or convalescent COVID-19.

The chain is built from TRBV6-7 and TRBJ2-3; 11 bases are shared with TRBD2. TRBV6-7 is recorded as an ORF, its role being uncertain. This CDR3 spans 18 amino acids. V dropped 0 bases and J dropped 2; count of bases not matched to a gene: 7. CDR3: CASSYSVTSGDITDTQYF. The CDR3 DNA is TGTGCCAGCAGTTACTCTGTGACTAGCGGGGATATCACAGATACGCAGTATTTT.

In DNA, the CDR3 is TGTGCCAGCAGCCCGTCCCTGTATGGCTACACCTTC. It specifies CASSPSLYGYTF. The V call is TRBV7-8, the J call TRBJ1-2; D gene unclear. The CDR3 has 12 amino acids. V was clipped by 5 bases and J by 5 bases, with 9 bases between them. The germline CDR1 and CDR2 sequences are SGHVS and FQNEAQ.

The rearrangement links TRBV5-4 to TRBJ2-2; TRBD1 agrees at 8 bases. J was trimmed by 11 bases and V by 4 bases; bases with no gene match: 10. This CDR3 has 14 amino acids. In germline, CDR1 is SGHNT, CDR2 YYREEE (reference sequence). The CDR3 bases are TGTGCCAGCAGCATGGGACAGGACGGTGTAGAGCTGTTTTTT. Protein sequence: CASSMGQDGVELFF.

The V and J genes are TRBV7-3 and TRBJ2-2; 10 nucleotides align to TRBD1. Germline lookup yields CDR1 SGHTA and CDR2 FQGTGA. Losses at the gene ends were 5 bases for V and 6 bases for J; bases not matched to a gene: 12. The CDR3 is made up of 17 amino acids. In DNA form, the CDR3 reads TGTGCCAGCAGCCTTTTACCGGGACAGGGGTCCGCCGGGGAGCTGTTTTTT. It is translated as CASSLLPGQGSAGELFF. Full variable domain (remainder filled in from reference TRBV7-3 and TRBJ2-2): GAGVSQTPSNKVTEKGKYVELRCDPISGHTALYWYRQSLGQGPEFLIYFQGTGAADDSGLPNDRFFAVRPEGSVSTLKIQRTERGDSAVYLCASSLLPGQGSAGELFFGEGSRLTVL.

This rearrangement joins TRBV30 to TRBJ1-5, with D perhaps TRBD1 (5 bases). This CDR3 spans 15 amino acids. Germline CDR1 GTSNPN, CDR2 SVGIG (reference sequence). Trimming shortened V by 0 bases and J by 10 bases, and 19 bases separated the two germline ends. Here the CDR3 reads CAWSVKGRGVSPQHF. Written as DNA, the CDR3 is TGTGCCTGGAGTGTGAAAGGCCGGGGGGTAAGTCCCCAGCATTTT.

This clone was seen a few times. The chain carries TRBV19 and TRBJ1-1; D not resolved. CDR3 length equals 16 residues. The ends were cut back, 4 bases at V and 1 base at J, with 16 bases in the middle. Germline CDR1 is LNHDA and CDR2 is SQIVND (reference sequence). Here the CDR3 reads CASSRRTGEGNTEAFF. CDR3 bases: TGTGCCAGTAGTAGACGGACGGGAGAGGGGAACACTGAAGCTTTCTTT.

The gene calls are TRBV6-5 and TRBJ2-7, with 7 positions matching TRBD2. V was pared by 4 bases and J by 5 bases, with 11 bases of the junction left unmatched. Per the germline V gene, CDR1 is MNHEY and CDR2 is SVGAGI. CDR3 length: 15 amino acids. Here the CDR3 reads CASSFQGGAINEQYF. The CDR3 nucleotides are TGTGCCAGCAGTTTCCAGGGAGGGGCTATAAACGAGCAGTACTTC.

CDR3 residues: CASIVGQVGNEQFF. CDR3 nucleotides: TGTGCCAGCATAGTCGGACAGGTTGGCAATGAGCAGTTCTTC. This chain connects TRBV2 to TRBJ2-1; 7 nucleotides agree with TRBD1. J gave up 6 bases and V 7 bases, and 9 bases lay outside the gene matches. The CDR3 totals 14 residues. Germline CDR1 SNHLY, CDR2 FYNNEI. The full variable domain, in which reference TRBV2 and TRBJ2-1 provide the parts outside the CDR3, is EPEVTQTPSHQVTQMGQEVILRCVPISNHLYFYWYRQILGQKVEFLVSFYNNEISEKSEIFDDQFSVERPDGSNFTLKIRSTKLEDSAMYFCASIVGQVGNEQFFGPGTRLTVL.

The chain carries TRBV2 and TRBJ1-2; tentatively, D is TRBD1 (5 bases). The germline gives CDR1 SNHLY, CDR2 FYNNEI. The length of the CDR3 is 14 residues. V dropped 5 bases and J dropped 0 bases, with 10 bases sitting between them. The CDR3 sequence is CASSIEGANYGYTF. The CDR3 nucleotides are TGTGCCAGCAGTATTGAAGGGGCTAACTATGGCTACACCTTC.

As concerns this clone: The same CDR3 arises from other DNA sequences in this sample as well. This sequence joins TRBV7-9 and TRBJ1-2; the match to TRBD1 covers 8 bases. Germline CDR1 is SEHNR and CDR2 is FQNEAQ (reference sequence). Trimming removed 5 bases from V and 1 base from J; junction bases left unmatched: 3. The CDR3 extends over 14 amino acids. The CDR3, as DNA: TGTGCCAGCAGCCTAGGACAGGGTAACTATGGCTACACCTTC. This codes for CASSLGQGNYGYTF.

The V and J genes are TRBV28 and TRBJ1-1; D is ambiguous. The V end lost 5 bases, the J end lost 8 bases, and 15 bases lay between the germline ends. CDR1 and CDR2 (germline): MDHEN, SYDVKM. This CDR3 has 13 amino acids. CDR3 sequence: CASSPTVGLEAFF. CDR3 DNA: TGTGCCAGCAGTCCGACGGTAGGACTCGAAGCTTTCTTT.

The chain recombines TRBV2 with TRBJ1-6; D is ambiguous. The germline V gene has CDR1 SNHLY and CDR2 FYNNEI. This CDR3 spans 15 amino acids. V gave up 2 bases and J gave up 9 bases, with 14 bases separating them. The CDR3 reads CASSEREGFGSPLHF. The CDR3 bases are TGTGCCAGCAGTGAAAGGGAGGGTTTCGGTTCACCCCTCCACTTT.

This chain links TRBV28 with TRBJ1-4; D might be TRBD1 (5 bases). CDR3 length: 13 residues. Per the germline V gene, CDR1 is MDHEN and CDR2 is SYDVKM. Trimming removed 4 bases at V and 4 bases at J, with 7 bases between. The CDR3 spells CASSWGRNEKLFF. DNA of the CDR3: TGTGCCAGCAGTTGGGGCCGTAATGAAAAACTGTTTTTT.

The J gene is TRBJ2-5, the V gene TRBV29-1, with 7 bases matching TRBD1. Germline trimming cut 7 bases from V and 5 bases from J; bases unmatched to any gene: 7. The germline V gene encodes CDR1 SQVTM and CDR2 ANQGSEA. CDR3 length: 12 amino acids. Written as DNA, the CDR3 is TGCAGCGGCGACAGGGCCCAGGAGACCCAGTACTTC. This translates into CSGDRAQETQYF. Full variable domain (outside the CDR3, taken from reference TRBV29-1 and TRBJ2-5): SAVISQKPSRDICQRGTSLTIQCQVDSQVTMMFWYRQQPGQSLTLIATANQGSEATYESGFVIDKFPISRPNLTFSTLTVSNMSPEDSSIYLCSGDRAQETQYFGPGTRLLVL.

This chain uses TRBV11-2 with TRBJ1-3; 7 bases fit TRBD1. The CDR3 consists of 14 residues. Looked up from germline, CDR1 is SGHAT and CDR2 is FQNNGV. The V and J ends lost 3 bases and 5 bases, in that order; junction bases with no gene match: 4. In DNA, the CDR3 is TGTGCCAGCAGCTTCGGACAGGTCCGAAACACCATATATTTT. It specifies CASSFGQVRNTIYF.

The CDR3 protein is CATQRSGGNTEAFF. CDR3 in DNA: TGTGCCACCCAGAGGTCGGGAGGGAACACTGAAGCTTTCTTT. The gene calls are TRBV24-1 and TRBJ1-1; D remains unclear. The CDR3 runs 14 residues. Germline loops: CDR1 KGHDR, CDR2 SFDVKD. The V end lost 9 bases, the J end lost 1 base, and 14 bases lay between the germline ends.

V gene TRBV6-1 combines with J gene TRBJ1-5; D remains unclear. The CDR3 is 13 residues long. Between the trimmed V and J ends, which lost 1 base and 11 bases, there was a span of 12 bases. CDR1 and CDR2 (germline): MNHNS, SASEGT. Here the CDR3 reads CASSEVGGLAQHF. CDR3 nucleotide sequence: TGTGCCAGCAGTGAAGTTGGAGGCCTGGCCCAGCATTTT.

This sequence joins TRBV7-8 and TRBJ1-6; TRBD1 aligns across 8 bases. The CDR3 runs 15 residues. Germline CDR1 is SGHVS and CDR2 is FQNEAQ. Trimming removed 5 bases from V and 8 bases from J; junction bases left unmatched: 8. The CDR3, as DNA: TGTGCCAGCAGCGCCCGACAGGGGCGGGATTCACCCCTCCACTTT. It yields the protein CASSARQGRDSPLHF.